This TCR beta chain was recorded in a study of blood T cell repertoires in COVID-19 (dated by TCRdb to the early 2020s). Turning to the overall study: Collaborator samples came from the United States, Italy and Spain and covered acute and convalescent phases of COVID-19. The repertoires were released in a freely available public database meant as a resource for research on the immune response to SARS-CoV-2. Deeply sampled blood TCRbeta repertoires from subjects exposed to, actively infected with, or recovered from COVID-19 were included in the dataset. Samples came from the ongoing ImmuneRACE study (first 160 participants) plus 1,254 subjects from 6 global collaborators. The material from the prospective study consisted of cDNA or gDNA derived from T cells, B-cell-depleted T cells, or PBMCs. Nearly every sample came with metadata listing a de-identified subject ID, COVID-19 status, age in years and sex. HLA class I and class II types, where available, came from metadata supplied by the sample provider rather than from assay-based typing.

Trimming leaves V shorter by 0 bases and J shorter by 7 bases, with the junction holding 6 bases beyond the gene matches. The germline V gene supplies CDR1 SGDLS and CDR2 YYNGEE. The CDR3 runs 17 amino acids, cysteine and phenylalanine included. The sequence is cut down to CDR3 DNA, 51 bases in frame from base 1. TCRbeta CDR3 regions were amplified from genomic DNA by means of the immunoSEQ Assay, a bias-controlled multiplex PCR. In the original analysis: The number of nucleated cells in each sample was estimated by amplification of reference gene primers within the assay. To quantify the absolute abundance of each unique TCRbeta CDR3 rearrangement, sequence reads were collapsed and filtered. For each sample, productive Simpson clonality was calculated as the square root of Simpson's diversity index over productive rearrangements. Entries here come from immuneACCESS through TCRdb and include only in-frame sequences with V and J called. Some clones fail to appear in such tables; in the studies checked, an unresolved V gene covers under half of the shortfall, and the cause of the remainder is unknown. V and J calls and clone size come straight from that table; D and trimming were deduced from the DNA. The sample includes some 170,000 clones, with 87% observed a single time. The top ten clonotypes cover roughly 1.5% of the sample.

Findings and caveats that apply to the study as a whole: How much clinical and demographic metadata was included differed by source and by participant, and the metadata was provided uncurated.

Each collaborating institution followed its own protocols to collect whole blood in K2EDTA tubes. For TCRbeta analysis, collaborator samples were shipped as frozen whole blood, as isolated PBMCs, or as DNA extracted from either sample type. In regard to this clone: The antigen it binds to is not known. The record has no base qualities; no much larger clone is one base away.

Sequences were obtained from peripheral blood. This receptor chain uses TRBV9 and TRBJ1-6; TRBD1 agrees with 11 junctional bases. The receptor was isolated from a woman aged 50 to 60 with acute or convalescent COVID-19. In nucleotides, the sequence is TGTGCCAGCAGCGTAGAGGGACAGGGGGTCACCAATTCACCCCTCCACTTT. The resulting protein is CASSVEGQGVTNSPLHF. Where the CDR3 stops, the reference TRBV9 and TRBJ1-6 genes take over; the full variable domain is DSGVTQTPKHLITATGQRVTLRCSPRSGDLSVYWYQQSLDQGLQFLIQYYNGEERAKGNILERFSAQQFPDLHSELNLSSLELGDSALYFCASSVEGQGVTNSPLHFGNGTRLTVT.